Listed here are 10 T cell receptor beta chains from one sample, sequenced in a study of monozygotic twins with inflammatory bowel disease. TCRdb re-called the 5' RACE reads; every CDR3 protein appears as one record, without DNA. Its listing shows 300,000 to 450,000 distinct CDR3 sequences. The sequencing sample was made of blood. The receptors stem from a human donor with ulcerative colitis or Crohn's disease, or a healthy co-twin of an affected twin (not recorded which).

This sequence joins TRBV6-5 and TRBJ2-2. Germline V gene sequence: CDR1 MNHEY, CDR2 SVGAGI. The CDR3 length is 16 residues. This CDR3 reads CASSYATSGNTGELFF.

CDR3 amino acids: CASSLGSGRSGELFF. The chain uses TRBV7-9 and TRBJ2-2; the D gene TCRdb calls, TRBD2, cannot be checked with no DNA. The CDR3 is 15 amino acids. Germline V gives CDR1 SEHNR, CDR2 FQNEAQ (reference sequence).

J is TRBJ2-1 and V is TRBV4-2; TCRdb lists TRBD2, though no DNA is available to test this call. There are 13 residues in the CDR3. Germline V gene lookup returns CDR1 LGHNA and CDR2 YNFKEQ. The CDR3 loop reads CASSQDNGLATFF.

This CDR3 is CASRRGTGDRGYTF. The chain employs TRBV12-3 or TRBV12-4 and TRBJ1-2; TCRdb returns TRBD1, unconfirmable since there is no DNA. This CDR3 has 14 amino acids.

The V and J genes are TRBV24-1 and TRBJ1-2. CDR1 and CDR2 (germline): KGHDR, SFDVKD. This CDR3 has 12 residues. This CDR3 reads CATRDSDYGYTF.

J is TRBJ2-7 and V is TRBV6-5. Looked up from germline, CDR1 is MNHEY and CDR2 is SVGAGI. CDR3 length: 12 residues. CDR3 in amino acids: CASKRSASEQYF.

The CDR3 sequence is CAIRWTSGDYEQYF. V and J are TRBV10-3 and TRBJ2-7; TCRdb lists TRBD2, though no DNA is available to test this call. The length of the CDR3 is 14 residues. Germline loops: CDR1 ENHRY, CDR2 SYGVKD.

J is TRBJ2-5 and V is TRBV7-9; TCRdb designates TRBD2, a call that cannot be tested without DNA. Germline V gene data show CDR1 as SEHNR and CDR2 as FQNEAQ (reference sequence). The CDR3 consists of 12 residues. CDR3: CASTLFVETQYF. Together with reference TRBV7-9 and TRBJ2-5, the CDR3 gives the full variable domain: DTGVSQNPRHKITKRGQNVTFRCDPISEHNRLYWYRQTLGQGPEFLTYFQNEAQLEKSRLLSDRFSAERPKGSFSTLEIQRTEQGDSAMYLCASTLFVETQYFGPGTRLLVL.

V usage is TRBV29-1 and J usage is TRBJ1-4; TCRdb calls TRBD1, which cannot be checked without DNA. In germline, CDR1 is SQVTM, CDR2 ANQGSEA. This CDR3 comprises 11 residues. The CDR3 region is CSVDRGEKLFF.

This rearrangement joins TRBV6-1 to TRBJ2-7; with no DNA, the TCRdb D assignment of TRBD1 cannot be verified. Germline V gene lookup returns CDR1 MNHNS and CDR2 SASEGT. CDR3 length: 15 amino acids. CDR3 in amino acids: CASIASGTGGMEQYF.